This is a list of T cell receptor beta chains from one sample in a study of control samples from healthy donors and cancer patients. Some clones are missing from TCRdb's copy, which holds only in-frame ones; the method was immunoSEQ multiplex PCR. This table holds 150,000 to 180,000 clones, approximately 94% found once. The sequenced material came from blood. The receptors come from a man aged 40-50 years in good health. CDR3s include the opening cysteine and the closing phenylalanine or tryptophan. Fields, in order: clone size, V gene, D gene, J gene, CDR3 DNA, CDR3 protein. The D gene is left open where the match is weak. Part of the rows lack a size; the others show once, few, many or a class for expanded clones.

clone size: .; V gene: TRBV28; D gene: TRBD2; J gene: TRBJ2-4; CDR3 DNA: TGTGCCAGCAGTTTGACGGGGGGGAGGTGGATTCAGTACTTC; CDR3 protein: CASSLTGGRWIQYF
clone size: .; V gene: TRBV7-4; D gene: .; J gene: TRBJ1-1; CDR3 DNA: TGTGCCAGCAGCTTATGGGGAGGAGGCCTGAACACTGAAGCTTTCTTT; CDR3 protein: CASSLWGGGLNTEAFF
clone size: .; V gene: TRBV6-5; D gene: .; J gene: TRBJ2-3; CDR3 DNA: TGTGCCAGCACCCTTGGTGGCGGCAGGGATACGCAGTATTTT; CDR3 protein: CASTLGGGRDTQYF
clone size: few; V gene: TRBV5-4; D gene: .; J gene: TRBJ1-4; CDR3 DNA: TGTGCCAGCAGCTTGGGTCAGCCTAATGAAAAACTGTTTTTT; CDR3 protein: CASSLGQPNEKLFF
clone size: .; V gene: TRBV6-5; D gene: .; J gene: TRBJ1-5; CDR3 DNA: TGTGCCAGCAGCCGACGTTTTGATCAGCCCCAGCATTTT; CDR3 protein: CASSRRFDQPQHF
clone size: .; V gene: TRBV28; D gene: .; J gene: TRBJ1-2; CDR3 DNA: TGTGCCAGCAGGGGAGGATTCGATGGCTACACCTTC; CDR3 protein: CASRGGFDGYTF
clone size: .; V gene: TRBV28; D gene: .; J gene: TRBJ2-7; CDR3 DNA: TGTGCCAGCAGTTTTGGGCGGGGGCCCTCCTACGAGCAGTACTTC; CDR3 protein: CASSFGRGPSYEQYF
clone size: once; V gene: TRBV19; D gene: .; J gene: TRBJ1-1; CDR3 DNA: TGTGCCAGTAGGTCAGGAGGAATCACTGAAGCTTTCTTT; CDR3 protein: CASRSGGITEAFF
clone size: .; V gene: TRBV19; D gene: .; J gene: TRBJ1-5; CDR3 DNA: TGTGCCACCGAAAGCCGGGTTTGGTCCAATCAGCCCCAGCATTTT; CDR3 protein: CATESRVWSNQPQHF
clone size: .; V gene: TRBV12-5; D gene: TRBD1; J gene: TRBJ2-7; CDR3 DNA: TGTGCTAGTGGCCCCGACAGGGGTATCCACGAGCAGTACTTC; CDR3 protein: CASGPDRGIHEQYF
clone size: .; V gene: TRBV7-6; D gene: .; J gene: TRBJ1-6; CDR3 DNA: TGTGCCAGCAGCTCCGGACTGGCTGGGAATTCACCCCTCCACTTT; CDR3 protein: CASSSGLAGNSPLHF
clone size: .; V gene: TRBV2; D gene: TRBD1; J gene: TRBJ1-1; CDR3 DNA: TGTGCCAGCAGTGACCTAAATGTACAGGGGTACACTGAAGCTTTCTTT; CDR3 protein: CASSDLNVQGYTEAFF
clone size: .; V gene: TRBV2; D gene: TRBD2; J gene: TRBJ2-7; CDR3 DNA: TGTGCCAGCAGTGAATCGGGGGGGATAGTGGGCGAGCAGTACTTC; CDR3 protein: CASSESGGIVGEQYF
clone size: .; V gene: TRBV4-3; D gene: .; J gene: TRBJ2-1; CDR3 DNA: TGCGCCAGCAGCCAAGATCGGGCCTCCCCTAAGGGGAGCAATGAGCAGTTCTTC; CDR3 protein: CASSQDRASPKGSNEQFF
clone size: .; V gene: TRBV28; D gene: .; J gene: TRBJ1-3; CDR3 DNA: TGTGCCAGCAGTTATAACGCTGGAAACACCATATATTTT; CDR3 protein: CASSYNAGNTIYF
clone size: .; V gene: TRBV19; D gene: TRBD1; J gene: TRBJ1-1; CDR3 DNA: TGTGCCAGTACTCAACCGGGCTCAGGAAGGGGGCACACTGAAGCTTTCTTT; CDR3 protein: CASTQPGSGRGHTEAFF
clone size: .; V gene: TRBV4-2; D gene: TRBD2; J gene: TRBJ2-1; CDR3 DNA: TGTGCCAGCAGCCAGGGACCGGGACTAGCGGGTCGCTCCTACAATGAGCAGTTCTTC; CDR3 protein: CASSQGPGLAGRSYNEQFF
clone size: .; V gene: TRBV10-3; D gene: .; J gene: TRBJ1-6; CDR3 DNA: TGTGCCATCAGTGAGTCGACGGGACATAATTCACCCCTCCACTTT; CDR3 protein: CAISESTGHNSPLHF
clone size: .; V gene: TRBV7-9; D gene: .; J gene: TRBJ2-2; CDR3 DNA: TGTGCCAGCACCGAACTAGGGGACAAGGAGCTGTTTTTT; CDR3 protein: CASTELGDKELFF
clone size: few; V gene: TRBV30; D gene: .; J gene: TRBJ2-7; CDR3 DNA: TGTGCCTGGACTAGAGGGCTCACCTACGAGCAGTACTTC; CDR3 protein: CAWTRGLTYEQYF
clone size: .; V gene: TRBV6-5; D gene: .; J gene: TRBJ2-2; CDR3 DNA: TGTGCCAGCAGTTACCGGGGGACCGGGGAGCTGTTTTTT; CDR3 protein: CASSYRGTGELFF
clone size: .; V gene: TRBV19; D gene: TRBD1; J gene: TRBJ1-2; CDR3 DNA: TGTGCCAGTAGCCATGTGGGACAGCATAACTATGGCTACACCTTC; CDR3 protein: CASSHVGQHNYGYTF
clone size: .; V gene: TRBV5-5; D gene: .; J gene: TRBJ2-7; CDR3 DNA: TGTGCCAGCAGCTTCCACGAGGTCGAGCAGTACTTC; CDR3 protein: CASSFHEVEQYF
clone size: .; V gene: TRBV7-9; D gene: TRBD2; J gene: TRBJ2-1; CDR3 DNA: TGTGCCAGCAGCCGAACGGTCGCGGGGGATAGTTACAATGAGCAGTTCTTC; CDR3 protein: CASSRTVAGDSYNEQFF
clone size: .; V gene: TRBV27; D gene: .; J gene: TRBJ1-1; CDR3 DNA: TGTGCCAGCTTTCTGATGGGCGCGGAGTATACTGAAGCTTTCTTT; CDR3 protein: CASFLMGAEYTEAFF
clone size: .; V gene: TRBV30; D gene: .; J gene: TRBJ1-1; CDR3 DNA: TGTGCCTGGGACAGGTTGAACACTGAAGCTTTCTTT; CDR3 protein: CAWDRLNTEAFF
clone size: once; V gene: TRBV19; D gene: .; J gene: TRBJ1-5; CDR3 DNA: TGTGCCAGTAGTAAAGGGAGAGCCCTGGAGCCCCAGCATTTT; CDR3 protein: CASSKGRALEPQHF
clone size: .; V gene: TRBV6-6; D gene: TRBD2; J gene: TRBJ2-5; CDR3 DNA: TGTGCCAGCAGTTACCCGGGGGGACCCGGCCAAGAGACCCAGTACTTC; CDR3 protein: CASSYPGGPGQETQYF
clone size: .; V gene: TRBV9; D gene: .; J gene: TRBJ1-1; CDR3 DNA: TGTGCCAGCAGCGTAGGGCTCGGGGACGAAGCTTTCTTT; CDR3 protein: CASSVGLGDEAFF
clone size: .; V gene: TRBV6-5; D gene: .; J gene: TRBJ2-4; CDR3 DNA: TGTGCCAGCAGTTACGACAACCAAGCCAAAAACATTCAGTACTTC; CDR3 protein: CASSYDNQAKNIQYF
clone size: .; V gene: TRBV7-2; D gene: .; J gene: TRBJ1-2; CDR3 DNA: TGTGCCAGCAGCTCGCTTACGGGGTCGAGAGGCTACACCTTC; CDR3 protein: CASSSLTGSRGYTF
clone size: .; V gene: TRBV19; D gene: .; J gene: TRBJ1-1; CDR3 DNA: TGTGCCAGTAGGTCGGGGGGCTGGAACACTGAAGCTTTCTTT; CDR3 protein: CASRSGGWNTEAFF
clone size: .; V gene: TRBV7-2; D gene: TRBD2; J gene: TRBJ2-5; CDR3 DNA: TGTGCCAGCAGGACTAGCTGGATTGGGTTAGAGACCCAGTACTTC; CDR3 protein: CASRTSWIGLETQYF
clone size: .; V gene: TRBV18; D gene: .; J gene: TRBJ2-1; CDR3 DNA: TGTGCCAGCTCACCCATTTTAGCGCCAGACAATGAGCAGTTCTTC; CDR3 protein: CASSPILAPDNEQFF
clone size: .; V gene: TRBV4-1; D gene: .; J gene: TRBJ1-2; CDR3 DNA: TGCGCCAGCAGCCAAGAGGGACGGAACTATGGCTACACCTTC; CDR3 protein: CASSQEGRNYGYTF
clone size: .; V gene: TRBV19; D gene: .; J gene: TRBJ1-2; CDR3 DNA: TGTGCCAGTAGTTCGATAGGGAACTATGGCTACACCTTC; CDR3 protein: CASSSIGNYGYTF
clone size: .; V gene: TRBV3-1/TRBV3-2; D gene: .; J gene: TRBJ2-5; CDR3 DNA: TGTGCCAGCAGCCAAGATCATGTGGAGACCCAGTACTTC; CDR3 protein: CASSQDHVETQYF
clone size: .; V gene: TRBV7-9; D gene: .; J gene: TRBJ2-7; CDR3 DNA: TGTGCCAGCAGCTCCTACAGTGGTGTAGGGATCTACGAGCAGTACTTC; CDR3 protein: CASSSYSGVGIYEQYF
clone size: once; V gene: TRBV30; D gene: .; J gene: TRBJ1-6; CDR3 DNA: TGTGCCTGGGCAGGGACAAATTCACCCCTCCACTTT; CDR3 protein: CAWAGTNSPLHF
clone size: .; V gene: TRBV12-3/TRBV12-4; D gene: .; J gene: TRBJ1-2; CDR3 DNA: TGTGCCAGCAGTTTGGCAGCTAACTATGGCTACACCTTC; CDR3 protein: CASSLAANYGYTF
clone size: .; V gene: TRBV24-1; D gene: .; J gene: TRBJ2-3; CDR3 DNA: TGTGCCACCAGAACCGGGGGAGCCACAGATACGCAGTATTTT; CDR3 protein: CATRTGGATDTQYF
clone size: .; V gene: TRBV6-5; D gene: .; J gene: TRBJ2-1; CDR3 DNA: TGTGCCAGCAGGGGACGGAGCTCCTACAATGAGCAGTTCTTC; CDR3 protein: CASRGRSSYNEQFF
clone size: .; V gene: TRBV9; D gene: TRBD2; J gene: TRBJ2-1; CDR3 DNA: TGTGCCAGCAGCGTAGGTTTCGGGGGGTACAATGAGCAGTTCTTC; CDR3 protein: CASSVGFGGYNEQFF
clone size: .; V gene: TRBV2; D gene: TRBD2; J gene: TRBJ2-3; CDR3 DNA: TGTGCCAGCAGTGAATCGGTGACTAGCGGGGGGGCCACAGATACGCAGTATTTT; CDR3 protein: CASSESVTSGGATDTQYF
clone size: .; V gene: TRBV6-5; D gene: .; J gene: TRBJ2-7; CDR3 DNA: TGTGCCAGCAGTTCCTCCCGAAGCTACGAGCAGTACTTC; CDR3 protein: CASSSSRSYEQYF
clone size: .; V gene: TRBV4-2; D gene: .; J gene: TRBJ1-1; CDR3 DNA: TGTGCCAGCAGCCAAGATATTCAGGGGCCGGGGACTGAAGCTTTCTTT; CDR3 protein: CASSQDIQGPGTEAFF
clone size: .; V gene: TRBV5-1; D gene: TRBD1; J gene: TRBJ1-2; CDR3 DNA: TGCGCCAGCAGCCCTGGTGGGACAGGGGACTTTGGCTACACCTTC; CDR3 protein: CASSPGGTGDFGYTF
clone size: .; V gene: TRBV6-5; D gene: .; J gene: TRBJ1-6; CDR3 DNA: TGTGCCAGCAGTCCGCATAATTCACCCCTCCACTTT; CDR3 protein: CASSPHNSPLHF
clone size: .; V gene: TRBV29-1; D gene: .; J gene: TRBJ2-2; CDR3 DNA: TGCAGCGTTGAGGGGAAGGCCGGGGAGCTGTTTTTT; CDR3 protein: CSVEGKAGELFF
clone size: .; V gene: TRBV15; D gene: .; J gene: TRBJ1-2; CDR3 DNA: TGTGCCACCAGCAGGCAGGACCTTGGCTACACCTTC; CDR3 protein: CATSRQDLGYTF
clone size: .; V gene: TRBV4-3; D gene: .; J gene: TRBJ2-6; CDR3 DNA: TGCGCCAGCAGCCAAGGATGGTTTCCAGGGGGGGCCGGGGCCAACGTCCTGACTTTC; CDR3 protein: CASSQGWFPGGAGANVLTF
clone size: .; V gene: TRBV5-6; D gene: .; J gene: TRBJ1-3; CDR3 DNA: TGTGCCAGCAGCTTGCCGCTGGGCCGCTCTGGAAACACCATATATTTT; CDR3 protein: CASSLPLGRSGNTIYF